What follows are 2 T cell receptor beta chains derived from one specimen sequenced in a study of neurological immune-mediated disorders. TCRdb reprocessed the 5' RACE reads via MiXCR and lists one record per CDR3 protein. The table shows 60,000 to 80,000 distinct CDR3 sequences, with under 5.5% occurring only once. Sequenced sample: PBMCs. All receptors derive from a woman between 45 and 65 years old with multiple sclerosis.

CDR3 sequence reads: CASHSGPPGTQYF. CDR3 DNA sequence: TGTGCCAGCCACTCCGGGCCGCCGGGGACCCAGTACTTC. The V and J genes are TRBV12-3 or TRBV12-4 and TRBJ2-5; D is undetermined. This CDR3 is 13 amino acids long. V shed 8 bases and J shed 7 bases, with 17 bases lying between them.

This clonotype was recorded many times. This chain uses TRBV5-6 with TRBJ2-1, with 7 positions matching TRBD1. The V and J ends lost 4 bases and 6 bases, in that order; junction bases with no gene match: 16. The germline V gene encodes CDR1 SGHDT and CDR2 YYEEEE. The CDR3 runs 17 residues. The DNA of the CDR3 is TGTGCCAGCAGCCTATGGACAGGTTCCCATAGGATCAATGAGCAGTTCTTC. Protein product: CASSLWTGSHRINEQFF.